This TCR beta chain stems from a study of CD8 T cells in ankylosing spondylitis. Study-wide results and caveats: Significant enrichment of disease-linked clones was reportedly seen in matched ankylosing spondylitis synovial fluid. Fewer than 10 highly homologous variants made up a TCR beta motif that seemed to typify ankylosing spondylitis blood.

Quantitative 5'-RACE with molecular barcodes was used to make the TCR beta libraries. TCRdb passed the 5' RACE reads through MiXCR, listing each CDR3 protein once. This table holds about 360,000 distinct CDR3 sequences, 20% found once. V was pared by 3 bases and J by 4 bases, with 18 bases between. This CDR3 comprises 17 residues. In germline, CDR1 is KGHDR, CDR2 SFDVKD. This clonotype was recorded a few times. Its antigen is not identified. J is TRBJ2-1 and V is TRBV24-1; tentative D call: TRBD2 (7 bases). Material for sequencing was blood, either unsorted or a sorted T cell fraction (not recorded which). The source is a male donor with ankylosing spondylitis or in good health (not recorded which). The CDR3, as DNA: TGTGCCACCAGTGATGGGGGGGGCTATCCTAAATACAATGAGCAGTTCTTC. Protein product: CATSDGGGYPKYNEQFF.